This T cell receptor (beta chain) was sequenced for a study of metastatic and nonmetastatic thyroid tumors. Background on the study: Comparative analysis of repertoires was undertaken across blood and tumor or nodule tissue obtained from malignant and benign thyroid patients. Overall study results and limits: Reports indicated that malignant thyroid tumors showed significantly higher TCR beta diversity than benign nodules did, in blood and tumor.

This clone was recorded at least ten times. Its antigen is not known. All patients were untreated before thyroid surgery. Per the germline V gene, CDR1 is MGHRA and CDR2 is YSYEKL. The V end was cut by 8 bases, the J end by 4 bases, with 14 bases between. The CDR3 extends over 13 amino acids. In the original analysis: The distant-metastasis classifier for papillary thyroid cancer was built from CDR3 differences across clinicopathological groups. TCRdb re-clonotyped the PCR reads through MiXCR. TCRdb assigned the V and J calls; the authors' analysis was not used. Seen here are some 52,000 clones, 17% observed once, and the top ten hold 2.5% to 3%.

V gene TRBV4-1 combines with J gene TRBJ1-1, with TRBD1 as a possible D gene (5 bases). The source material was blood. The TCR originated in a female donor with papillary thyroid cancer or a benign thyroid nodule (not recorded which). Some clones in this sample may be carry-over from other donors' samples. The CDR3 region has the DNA TGCGCCAGCGCTGAAGGGGTTCCCACTGAAGCTTTCTTT. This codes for CASAEGVPTEAFF.